This is a list of T cell receptor beta chains from one sample in a study of blood T cell repertoires in COVID-19. The protocol was immunoSEQ multiplex PCR, while the TCRdb copy is restricted to in-frame clones and leaves out a portion. Among around 360,000 clones listed, roughly 84% were seen once. The sequencing sample was made of PBMCs or T cells enriched from blood (not recorded which). Receptors originate from a woman between 25 and 40 years old who had recovered from COVID-19. Each CDR3 is given with its conserved first and last residue. A D gene is named only where the DNA matches it firmly. Size is omitted from some rows. Given values are once, few, many or a class for expanded clones.

clone_size | j_call | v_call | d_call | cdr3_nt | cdr3_aa
. | TRBJ2-3 | TRBV5-1 | TRBD2 | TGCGCCAGCAGCCCCCTTGTCGGGGGGGCCAGTACAGATACGCAGTATTTT | CASSPLVGGASTDTQYF
. | TRBJ2-3 | TRBV29-1 | . | TGCAGCGCCGAGTTTACAGGGTCAGATACGCAGTATTTT | CSAEFTGSDTQYF
. | TRBJ2-7 | TRBV9 | . | TGTGCCAGCAGCTTTGGGACATCCTACGAGCAGTACTTC | CASSFGTSYEQYF
. | TRBJ2-3 | TRBV7-3 | . | TGTGCCAGCAGCTTGGGGCGCGCAGATACGCAGTATTTT | CASSLGRADTQYF
. | TRBJ1-3 | TRBV5-4 | TRBD1 | TGTGCCAGCAGCGCGCAACAGGGGGCTGGAAACACCATATATTTT | CASSAQQGAGNTIYF
. | TRBJ1-5 | TRBV2 | . | TGTGCCAGCAGTGACTTACGGGCAGGGGATTTCCAGCCCCAGCATTTT | CASSDLRAGDFQPQHF
. | TRBJ2-6 | TRBV5-1 | . | TGCGCCAGCAGCTCGGAGGGTGCCGGGGGTAACTCTGGGGCCAACGTCCTGACTTTC | CASSSEGAGGNSGANVLTF
few | TRBJ2-5 | TRBV7-3 | . | TGTGCCAGCAGCTCAACAGCTGCGGAGACCCAGTACTTC | CASSSTAAETQYF
. | TRBJ1-1 | TRBV19 | TRBD1 | TGTGCCAGTAGTCGACAGGGTGTCGCTTTCTTT | CASSRQGVAFF
. | TRBJ1-3 | TRBV19 | . | TGTGCCAGTAGTATCAACGGCCGGGGCTCTGGAAACACCATATATTTT | CASSINGRGSGNTIYF
. | TRBJ2-1 | TRBV5-1 | TRBD1 | TGCGCCTGCACCTCGGGACAGGGTGTGAATGAGCAGTTCTTC | CACTSGQGVNEQFF
. | TRBJ1-5 | TRBV5-1 | . | TGCGCCAGCAGCTTGGATGCGGGAGGAGGGAGCAATCAGCCCCAGCATTTT | CASSLDAGGGSNQPQHF
many | TRBJ2-2 | TRBV11-2 | . | TGTGCCAGCAGCCGTCGTCAGGCCGGGGAGCTGTTTTTT | CASSRRQAGELFF
. | TRBJ1-5 | TRBV19 | . | TGTGCCAGTAGTATCCACAGGGTCATCAATCAGCCCCAGCATTTT | CASSIHRVINQPQHF
. | TRBJ2-1 | TRBV5-1 | TRBD2 | TGCGCCAGCAGCTTGGGGCTAGCGGGGGGCCTAGGGGAGCAGTTCTTC | CASSLGLAGGLGEQFF
. | TRBJ1-5 | TRBV10-3 | TRBD1 | TGTGCCATCAGCAGACAGGGCAAGGAACAGCCCCAGCATTTT | CAISRQGKEQPQHF
. | TRBJ2-7 | TRBV4-2 | . | TGTGCCAGCAGCCAAGATAGGGGGGGCAGGGGGCTTGAGCAGTACTTC | CASSQDRGGRGLEQYF
few | TRBJ1-2 | TRBV10-3 | TRBD1 | TGTGCCATCAGTGAGTTACCGGGACAGACCTATGGCTACACCTTC | CAISELPGQTYGYTF
. | TRBJ2-3 | TRBV5-4 | TRBD1 | TGTGCCAGCAGCACTCGACAGGGGGCTACAGATACGCAGTATTTT | CASSTRQGATDTQYF
few | TRBJ1-2 | TRBV5-1 | TRBD1 | TGCGCCAGCACCGAGACAGGTACAGGGGCCAACACCTTC | CASTETGTGANTF
. | TRBJ1-4 | TRBV24-1 | TRBD1 | TGTGCCACAGGACAGGGGCCGCCAGCAACTAATGAAAAACTGTTTTTT | CATGQGPPATNEKLFF
. | TRBJ2-2 | TRBV3-1/TRBV3-2 | TRBD2 | TGTGCCAGCAGCCTCGGGACTAGCGGGACCGGGGAGCTGTTTTTT | CASSLGTSGTGELFF
once | TRBJ1-4 | TRBV5-6 | . | TGTGCCAGCAGCTTGTACAGGCCGAATGAAAAACTGTTTTTT | CASSLYRPNEKLFF
. | TRBJ2-7 | TRBV27 | . | TGTGCCAGCAGTTTTTTTCGCCCAGGGAAAGTAAGCTCCTACGAGCAGTACTTC | CASSFFRPGKVSSYEQYF
. | TRBJ2-5 | TRBV29-1 | . | TGCAGCGTTGGGGCTTTACAAGAGACCCAGTACTTC | CSVGALQETQYF
. | TRBJ1-6 | TRBV3-1/TRBV3-2 | TRBD1 | TGTGCCAGCAGCCAGACAGGGGGTGGTTCACCCCTCCACTTT | CASSQTGGGSPLHF
. | TRBJ2-5 | TRBV10-2 | . | TGCGCCAGCAGTGACGGAGCGGAGGACCAAGAGACCCAGTACTTC | CASSDGAEDQETQYF
. | TRBJ2-2 | TRBV19 | . | TGTGCCAGTAGTTTCTGGACTGGCACCGGGGAGCTGTTTTTT | CASSFWTGTGELFF